This T cell receptor beta chain came from a study of T cell repertoires in cytomegalovirus infection. Study background: Recently described HLA-C-restricted plus well-studied HLA-B-restricted CMV epitopes were used. Matching HLA type, along with CMV infection, was indicated by public TCR beta signatures. Study observations and caveats: Across the ex vivo response, the dominant clonotypes were HLA-C-restricted CMV-specific TCR beta clonotypes.

To note about this clonotype: Antigen unknown.

Between the trimmed V and J ends, which lost 0 bases and 0 bases, there was a span of 13 bases. CDR1 and CDR2 (germline): SGHDN, FVKESK. The CDR3 has 17 amino acids. Each CDR3 protein gets one entry after TCRdb re-called the reads with MiXCR. The sample lists a few hundred thousand distinct CDR3 sequences, over 35% occurring once. The chain combines TRBV14 with TRBJ2-3; D remains ambiguous. The sequencing here drew on cultured PBMCs, taken from culture after CMV antigen stimulation. The sequence came from a human donor in good health (CMV status not recorded). Some clones in this sample may be carry-over from other donors' samples. The CDR3 nucleotides are TGTGCCAGCAGCCAAGATGACGGCTACACCAGCACAGATACGCAGTATTTT. Amino acid sequence: CASSQDDGYTSTDTQYF.